One sample yielded the 20 T cell receptor beta chains listed below, sequenced in a study of neurological immune-mediated disorders. TCRdb re-analysed the 5' RACE reads in MiXCR, keeping a single row per CDR3 protein. The sample contains about 30,000 distinct CDR3 sequences, roughly 12% of which appear only once. The specimen was PBMCs. These receptors were obtained from an older woman in good health.

This clonotype has ten or more counts. The chain joins TRBV29-1 to TRBJ2-7; the D is unclear. V was clipped by 7 bases and J by 0 bases, with 13 bases between them. CDR1 and CDR2 (germline): SQVTM, ANQGSEA. This CDR3 has 13 residues. As DNA, the CDR3 is TGCAGCGGATCGGGCCCTAGCTCCTACGAGCAGTACTTC. It encodes CSGSGPSSYEQYF.

This clonotype has at least ten counts. At one of its ends the junction is not consistent with the germline gene, which may arise from a read error. The chain carries TRBV7-2 and TRBJ2-4; maybe TRBD2 (5 bases). The CDR3 extends over 12 amino acids. Germline assignment: CDR1 SGHTA and CDR2 FQGNSA. The CDR3 sequence: CAGSGPGNIQYF. In nucleotides, the CDR3 is TGTGCCGGCAGCGGCCCGGGAAACATTCAGTACTTC. Variable domain in full (rest from reference TRBV7-2 and TRBJ2-4): GAGVSQSPSNKVTEKGKDVELRCDPISGHTALYWYRQSLGQGLEFLIYFQGNSAPDKSGLPSDRFSAERTGGSVSTLTIQRTQQEDSAVYLCAGSGPGNIQYFGAGTRLSVL.

This clonotype was seen many times. This chain joins TRBV18 and TRBJ2-3, with D perhaps TRBD1 or TRBD2 (5 bases each). Looked up from germline, CDR1 is KGHSH and CDR2 is LQKENI. The V end lost 0 bases, the J end lost 10 bases, and 17 bases lay between the germline ends. This CDR3 contains 15 residues. This chain's CDR3 is CASSPPGPQGRPQYF. The CDR3 nucleotides read TGTGCCAGCTCACCACCGGGACCCCAAGGAAGGCCGCAGTATTTT.

This clonotype was observed at least ten times. The chain carries TRBV5-1 and TRBJ2-7; maybe TRBD2 (6 bases). V dropped 3 bases and J dropped 0 bases, with 10 bases sitting between them. Germline-derived CDR1 and CDR2 are SGHRS and YFSETQ. The length of the CDR3 is 14 residues. CDR3 loop: CASSSAGSSYEQYF. The CDR3 bases are TGCGCCAGCAGCTCGGCGGGGAGCTCCTACGAGCAGTACTTC.

In its sample, this clonotype was seen many times. V is TRBV7-2 and J is TRBJ2-7; D unclear. Trimming cost V 5 bases and J 4 bases, with 15 bases left between them. The CDR3 runs to 14 residues. Germline CDR1 is SGHTA and CDR2 is FQGNSA. CDR3 DNA: TGTGCCAGCAGCCATAGGACGGGTGGGTACGAGCAGTACTTC. Residues: CASSHRTGGYEQYF.

This clonotype occurred a few times. The chain joins TRBV6-6 to TRBJ2-3, with D perhaps being TRBD1 or TRBD2 (5 bases each). This CDR3 is built from 15 residues. V was clipped by 8 bases and J by 4 bases, with 19 bases between them. Germline V gene data show CDR1 as MNHNY and CDR2 as SVGAGI (reference sequence). The CDR3 protein is CASSQRGYSSDTQYF. As DNA, the CDR3 is TGTGCCAGCTCCCAGAGGGGATATAGCTCAGATACGCAGTATTTT.

This clonotype was found many times. The chain uses TRBV28 and TRBJ2-1; possible D gene TRBD2, 5 bases. Germline V CDR1 and CDR2: MDHEN, SYDVKM. The CDR3 is made up of 13 amino acids. The ends were cut back, 4 bases at V and 6 bases at J, with 10 bases in the middle. The CDR3 DNA reads as TGTGCCAGCAGTTCGGGGTCCCTCAATGAGCAGTTCTTC. Its translation: CASSSGSLNEQFF.

This clonotype was seen at least ten times. This rearrangement joins TRBV3-1 to TRBJ2-5, with 10 positions matching TRBD2. There are 21 residues in the CDR3. The V segment lost 0 bases and the J segment 1 base; nucleotides outside the gene matches: 17. Germline V CDR1 and CDR2: LGHDT, YNNKEL (reference sequence). CDR3 amino acids: CASSQDIIPRLAGEVQETQYF. CDR3 sequence (DNA): TGTGCCAGCAGCCAAGATATAATCCCCCGGCTAGCGGGGGAGGTCCAAGAGACCCAGTACTTC.

This clonotype was detected ten times or more. V and J are TRBV7-3 and TRBJ2-1, with 8 positions matching TRBD2. The junction had 5 bases not matched to a gene; V was cut back by 5 bases and J by 2 bases. Germline V gene sequence: CDR1 SGHTA, CDR2 FQGTGA. The CDR3 totals 15 residues. CDR3 nucleotides: TGTGCCAGCAGCCCGAGCGGGGGTGCCTACAATGAGCAGTTCTTC. It yields the protein CASSPSGGAYNEQFF.

The rearrangement joins TRBV9 to TRBJ2-2, with TRBD1 identical over 8 bases. V dropped 7 bases and J dropped 0; count of bases not matched to a gene: 5. Germline V CDR1 and CDR2: SGDLS, YYNGEE. The CDR3 loop spans 15 amino acids. Here the CDR3 DNA reads TGTGCCAGCTCCGGGACAGGAGCGAACACCGGGGAGCTGTTTTTT. It yields the protein CASSGTGANTGELFF.

This clonotype was recorded many times. The V gene is TRBV9, the J gene TRBJ2-3; D gene uncertain. V lost 4 bases and J lost 4, with 13 bases in between. The CDR3 sequence is 14 residues long. Germline loops: CDR1 SGDLS, CDR2 YYNGEE. Written as DNA, the CDR3 is TGTGCCAGCAGCTCCGGTCGGAGCTCAGATACGCAGTATTTT. Translating gives CASSSGRSSDTQYF.

This clonotype was seen at least ten times. The J gene is TRBJ2-3, the V gene TRBV20-1; D not resolved. The CDR3 is made up of 17 amino acids. Germline CDR1 DFQATT, CDR2 SNEGSKA (reference sequence). Trimming cost V 5 bases and J 2 bases, with 23 bases left between them. The DNA for the CDR3 is TGCAGTGCTCGGAAGGGTGAGGCTTTCATGATCACAGATACGCAGTATTTT. Amino acids: CSARKGEAFMITDTQYF.

In this sample, this clonotype turned up many times. CDR3 in DNA: TGCAGTGCTAGAGCGGAGGGCCCAGAGACCCAGTACTTC. As protein: CSARAEGPETQYF. This sequence joins TRBV20-1 and TRBJ2-5; D perhaps matches TRBD2 (6 bases). Trimming took 1 base from V and 4 from J, leaving 10 bases between them. Germline CDR1 DFQATT, CDR2 SNEGSKA (reference sequence). The CDR3 contains 13 residues.

This clonotype showed up many times. This rearrangement joins TRBV2 to TRBJ2-3; D might be TRBD2 (6 bases). This CDR3 contains 11 residues. CDR1 and CDR2 (germline): SNHLY, FYNNEI. Trimming took 6 bases from V and 6 from J, leaving 7 bases between them. The CDR3 DNA reads as TGTGCCAGCAGCGCGGGGGATACGCAGTATTTT. Amino acid sequence: CASSAGDTQYF.

Concerning this clonotype: The junction departs from the called germline gene at one end, perhaps through a read error. V gene TRBV20-1 combines with J gene TRBJ2-7, with 12 bases that match TRBD1. CDR3 length: 15 residues. Germline V lookup: CDR1 DFQATT, CDR2 SNEGSKA (reference sequence). CDR3 coding DNA: TGCAGTGCTGTTCTTGCAGGGACAGGGGGCGTAGAGCATTACTTC. Encoded protein: CSAVLAGTGGVEHYF.

This clonotype occurred many times. This chain uses TRBV12-3 or TRBV12-4 with TRBJ1-2; TRBD1 aligns across 9 bases. There are 17 residues in the CDR3. Losses at the gene ends were 1 base for V and 1 base for J; bases not matched to a gene: 7. DNA for the CDR3: TGTGCCAGCAGTTTAGGAGGGACAGGGATTGTTAACTATGGCTACACCTTC. Translation: CASSLGGTGIVNYGYTF.

The table lists this clonotype with many counts. CDR3 nucleotide sequence: TGTGCCAGCAGTCAAACCGGGACAGTGGGCTACACCTTC. Translated, it gives CASSQTGTVGYTF. The J gene is TRBJ1-2, the V gene TRBV7-2; TRBD1 matches at 7 bases. CDR3 length equals 13 residues. After removal of 6 bases from V and 8 bases from J, the junction contained 9 bases not matched to a gene. Germline values: CDR1 SGHTA, CDR2 FQGNSA.

This clonotype was recorded at least ten times. The rearrangement links TRBV5-1 to TRBJ1-1, with 8 bases that match TRBD1. The CDR3 runs to 14 residues. J gave up 7 bases and V 5 bases, and 10 bases lay outside the gene matches. Germline V gene lookup returns CDR1 SGHRS and CDR2 YFSETQ. CDR3 loop: CASRVQGVGNEAFF. CDR3 DNA sequence: TGCGCCAGCAGAGTACAGGGGGTCGGGAATGAAGCTTTCTTT.

This clonotype was picked up many times. V is TRBV12-3 or TRBV12-4 and J is TRBJ1-2; D is possibly TRBD1 (5 bases). V lost 5 bases and J 5 bases, leaving 15 bases between the germline ends. The CDR3 loop spans 14 amino acids. The chain's CDR3 is CASSPALWTYGYTF. The CDR3 nucleotides are TGTGCCAGCAGTCCCGCCCTTTGGACATATGGCTACACCTTC.

This clonotype was counted many times. The chain links TRBV6-5 to TRBJ2-2; D not resolved. CDR1 MNHEY and CDR2 SVGAGI come from the germline V gene. The V end was cut by 0 bases, the J end by 8 bases, with 13 bases between. This CDR3 is 15 amino acids long. CDR3 bases: TGTGCCAGCAGTTACTCGGGGTCAGCGAAGGGGGAGCTGTTTTTT. The encoded protein is CASSYSGSAKGELFF.